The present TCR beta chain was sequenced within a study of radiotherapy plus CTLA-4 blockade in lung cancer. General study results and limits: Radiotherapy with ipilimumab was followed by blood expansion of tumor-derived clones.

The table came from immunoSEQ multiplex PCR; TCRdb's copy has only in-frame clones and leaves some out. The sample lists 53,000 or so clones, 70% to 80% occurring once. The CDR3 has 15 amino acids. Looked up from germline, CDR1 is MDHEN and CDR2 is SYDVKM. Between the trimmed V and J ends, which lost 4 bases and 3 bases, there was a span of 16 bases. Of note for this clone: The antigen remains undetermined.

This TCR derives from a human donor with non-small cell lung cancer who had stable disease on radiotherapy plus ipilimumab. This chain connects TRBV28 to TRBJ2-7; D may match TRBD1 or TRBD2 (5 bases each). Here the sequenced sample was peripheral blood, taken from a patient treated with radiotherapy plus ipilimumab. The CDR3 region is CASSWGSGSNYEQYF. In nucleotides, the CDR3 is TGTGCCAGCAGTTGGGGGTCGGGGTCCAACTACGAGCAGTACTTC.